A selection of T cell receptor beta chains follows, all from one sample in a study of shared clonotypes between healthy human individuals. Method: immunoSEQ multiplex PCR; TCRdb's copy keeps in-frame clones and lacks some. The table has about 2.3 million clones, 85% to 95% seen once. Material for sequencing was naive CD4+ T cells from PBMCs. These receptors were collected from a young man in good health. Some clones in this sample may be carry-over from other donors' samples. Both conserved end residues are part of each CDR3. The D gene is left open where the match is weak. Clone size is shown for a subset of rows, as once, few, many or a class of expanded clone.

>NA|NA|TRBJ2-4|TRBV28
CASTHGKGKNIQYF
TGTGCCAGTACACACGGAAAGGGTAAAAACATTCAGTACTTC
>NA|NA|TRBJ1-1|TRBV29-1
CSVQIRTEAFF
TGCAGCGTTCAAATCAGGACTGAAGCTTTCTTT
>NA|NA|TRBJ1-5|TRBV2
CASGPFGPDLNQPQHF
TGTGCCAGCGGCCCTTTTGGTCCGGATCTCAATCAGCCCCAGCATTTT
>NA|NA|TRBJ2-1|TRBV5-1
CASSLLGGDYNEQFF
TGCGCCAGCAGCTTGCTAGGAGGGGACTACAATGAGCAGTTCTTC
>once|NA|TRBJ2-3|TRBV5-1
CASTVGGWSTDTQYF
TGCGCCAGCACGGTAGGGGGGTGGAGCACAGATACGCAGTATTTT
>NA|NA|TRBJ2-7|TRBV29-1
CSVETFSYEQYF
TGCAGCGTTGAAACATTCTCCTACGAGCAGTACTTC
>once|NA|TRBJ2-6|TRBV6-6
CASSPWGYSGANVLTF
TGTGCCAGCAGTCCTTGGGGCTACTCTGGGGCCAACGTCCTGACTTTC
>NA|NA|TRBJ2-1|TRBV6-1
CASSVAGPNEQFF
TGTGCCAGCAGTGTAGCAGGGCCCAATGAGCAGTTCTTC
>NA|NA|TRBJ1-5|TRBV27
CASSYINQPQHF
TGTGCCAGCAGTTATATTAATCAGCCCCAGCATTTT
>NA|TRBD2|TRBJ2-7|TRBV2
CASSPGLAGDHEQYF
TGTGCCAGCAGTCCGGGACTAGCGGGAGATCACGAGCAGTACTTC
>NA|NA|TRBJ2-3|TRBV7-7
CASSRNPMTRTSSDTQYF
TGTGCCAGCAGCCGAAACCCCATGACTAGAACTAGCTCAGATACGCAGTATTTT
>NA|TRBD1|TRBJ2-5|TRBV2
CASSPRDRQETQYF
TGTGCCAGCAGTCCCCGGGACAGACAAGAGACCCAGTACTTC
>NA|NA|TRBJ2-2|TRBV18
CASSPQLAVTNTGELFF
TGTGCCAGCTCACCACAGTTAGCGGTAACGAACACCGGGGAGCTGTTTTTT
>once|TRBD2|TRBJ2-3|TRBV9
CASSVPSGRPMLTDTQYF
TGTGCCAGCAGCGTTCCAAGCGGGAGGCCAATGTTGACAGATACGCAGTATTTT
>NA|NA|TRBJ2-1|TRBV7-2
CASSLEVRELKFF
TGTGCCAGCAGCTTAGAGGTCCGGGAGCTGAAGTTCTTC
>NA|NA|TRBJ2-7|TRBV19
CASSTGVGIEQYF
TGTGCCAGTAGTACAGGGGTGGGGATCGAGCAGTACTTC
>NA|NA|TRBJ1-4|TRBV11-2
CASSLTGSREKLFF
TGTGCCAGCAGCTTAACAGGGTCCAGGGAAAAACTGTTTTTT
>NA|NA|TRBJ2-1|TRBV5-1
CASSLGAAVYNEQFF
TGCGCCAGCAGCTTGGGGGCGGCGGTCTACAATGAGCAGTTCTTC
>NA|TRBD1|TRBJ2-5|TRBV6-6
CASRNSGGAGQETQYF
TGTGCCAGCAGGAACTCAGGGGGCGCGGGACAAGAGACCCAGTACTTC
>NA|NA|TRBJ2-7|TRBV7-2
CASQVQGEQYF
TGTGCCAGCCAAGTACAGGGCGAGCAGTACTTC
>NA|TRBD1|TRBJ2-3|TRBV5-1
CASSPDAGTGTTSTDTQYF
TGCGCCAGCAGCCCGGATGCCGGGACAGGGACCACGAGCACAGATACGCAGTATTTT
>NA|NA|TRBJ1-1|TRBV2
CASSEASTANTEAFF
TGTGCCAGCAGTGAAGCGTCGACAGCAAACACTGAAGCTTTCTTT
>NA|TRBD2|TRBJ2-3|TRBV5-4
CASSLARRGAGGQDTQYF
TGTGCCAGCAGCTTGGCCAGGAGAGGTGCGGGAGGACAGGATACGCAGTATTTT
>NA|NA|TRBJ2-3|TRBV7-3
CASSLGGSRNTQYF
TGTGCCAGCAGCCTAGGGGGGTCGCGGAATACGCAGTATTTT
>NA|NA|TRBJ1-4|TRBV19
CASSVSKPWNEKLFF
TGTGCCAGTAGTGTCTCGAAACCTTGGAATGAAAAACTGTTTTTT
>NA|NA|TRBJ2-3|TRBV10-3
CATMPQAVPDTQYF
TGTGCCACAATGCCTCAAGCGGTACCAGATACGCAGTATTTT
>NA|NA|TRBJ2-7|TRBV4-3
CASSQPGSYEQYF
TGCGCCAGCAGCCAACCCGGCTCCTACGAGCAGTACTTC
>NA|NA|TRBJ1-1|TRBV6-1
CASSEPGLNTEAFF
TGTGCCAGCAGTGAACCGGGATTGAACACTGAAGCTTTCTTT
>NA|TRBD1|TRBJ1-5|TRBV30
CAWSTGQGVRNQPQHF
TGTGCCTGGAGTACGGGACAGGGGGTAAGGAATCAGCCCCAGCATTTT
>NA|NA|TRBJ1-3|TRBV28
CASSGTWGGSSGNTIYF
TGTGCCAGCAGTGGGACGTGGGGAGGAAGCTCTGGAAACACCATATATTTT
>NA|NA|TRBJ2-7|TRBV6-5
CASSNRDGSYEQYF
TGTGCCAGCAGTAACCGGGACGGTTCCTACGAGCAGTACTTC
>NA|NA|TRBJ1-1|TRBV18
CASSMDGNTEAFF
TGTGCCAGCTCGATGGACGGGAACACTGAAGCTTTCTTT
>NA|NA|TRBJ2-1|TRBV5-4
CASSPSAGPSSYNEQFF
TGTGCCAGCAGCCCCTCCGCGGGACCCTCCTCCTACAATGAGCAGTTCTTC
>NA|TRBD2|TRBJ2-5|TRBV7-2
CASSPRTSGTPNQETQYF
TGTGCCAGCAGCCCCCGGACTAGCGGGACACCCAACCAAGAGACCCAGTACTTC
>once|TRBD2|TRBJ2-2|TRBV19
CASSMRTSSVFF
TGTGCCAGTAGTATGCGGACTAGCTCGGTGTTTTTT
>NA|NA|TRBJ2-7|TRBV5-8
CASSFRGFEQYF
TGTGCCAGCAGCTTCAGGGGTTTCGAGCAGTACTTC
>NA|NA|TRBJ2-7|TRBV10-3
CAISETRYEQYF
TGTGCCATCAGTGAGACTAGATACGAGCAGTACTTC
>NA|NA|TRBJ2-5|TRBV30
CAWSWGPLGGSVETQYF
TGTGCCTGGAGTTGGGGCCCTTTGGGGGGCTCAGTGGAGACCCAGTACTTC
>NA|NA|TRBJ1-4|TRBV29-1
CSAGGSNNEKLFF
TGTAGCGCCGGCGGCAGTAACAATGAAAAACTGTTTTTT
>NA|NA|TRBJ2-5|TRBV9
CASSVDGGATPGTQYF
TGTGCCAGCAGCGTAGACGGGGGAGCTACCCCCGGGACCCAGTACTTC
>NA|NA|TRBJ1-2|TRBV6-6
CASNRDGDGYGYTF
TGTGCCAGCAATCGGGATGGGGACGGCTATGGCTACACCTTC
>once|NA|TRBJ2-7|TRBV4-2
CASSQVGGRAYEQYF
TGTGCCAGCAGCCAAGTCGGCGGGCGAGCCTACGAGCAGTACTTC
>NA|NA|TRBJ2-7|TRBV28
CASRSGDLSYEQYF
TGTGCCAGCAGGTCAGGGGACCTCTCCTACGAGCAGTACTTC
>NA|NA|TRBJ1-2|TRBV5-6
CASSTGTAYGYTF
TGTGCCAGCAGCACCGGGACGGCCTATGGCTACACCTTC
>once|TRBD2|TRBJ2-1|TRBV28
CASSPGGSVYNEQFF
TGTGCCAGCAGCCCTGGCGGGAGCGTTTACAATGAGCAGTTCTTC
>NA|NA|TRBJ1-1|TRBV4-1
CASSQVNTEAFF
TGCGCCAGCAGCCAGGTGAACACTGAAGCTTTCTTT
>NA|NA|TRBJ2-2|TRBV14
CASSQVAPTGELFF
TGTGCCAGCAGCCAAGTTGCTCCCACCGGGGAGCTGTTTTTT
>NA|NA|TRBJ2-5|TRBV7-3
CASSLVGEETQYF
TGTGCCAGCAGCTTAGTCGGAGAAGAGACCCAGTACTTC
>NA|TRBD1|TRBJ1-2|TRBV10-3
CAISEGETGNNYGYTF
TGTGCCATCAGTGAGGGCGAGACAGGGAATAACTATGGCTACACCTTC
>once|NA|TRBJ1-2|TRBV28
CASSLSSLIRAEDYGYTF
TGTGCCAGCAGTTTAAGCTCACTAATCAGGGCAGAAGACTATGGCTACACCTTC
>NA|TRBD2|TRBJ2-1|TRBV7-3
CASSLRSPLAGVNEQFF
TGTGCCAGCAGCTTACGTTCCCCACTAGCGGGAGTCAATGAGCAGTTCTTC
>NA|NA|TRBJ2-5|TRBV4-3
CASSLMGSREQETQYF
TGCGCCAGCAGCCTGATGGGGTCTCGGGAACAGGAGACCCAGTACTTC